This T cell receptor (beta chain) was sequenced for a study of T cell repertoires in cytomegalovirus infection. Study-wide context: Both a matching HLA type and CMV infection were indicated by public TCR beta signatures. General observations from the study: HLA-C-restricted CMV-specific TCR beta clonotypes prevailed in the ex vivo response.

V lost 6 bases and J lost 2, with 16 bases in between. The CDR3 sequence is 15 residues long. This clonotype was recorded a few times. Its cognate antigen is unknown. TCRdb passed the reads through MiXCR, listing each CDR3 protein once. The sample yields 400,000 to 550,000 distinct CDR3 sequences, around 11% seen once. The rearrangement joins TRBV12-3 or TRBV12-4 to TRBJ2-5, with D tentatively TRBD1 or TRBD2 (6 bases each). The clonotype originates from a human donor in good health (CMV status not recorded). Some clones in this sample may be carry-over from other donors' samples. The source material was PBMCs. CDR3 nucleotide sequence: TGTGCCAGCAGCCCCGGGGGCACAGGGCAAGAGACCCAGTACTTC. It yields the protein CASSPGGTGQETQYF.